A selection of T cell receptor beta chains follows, all from one sample in a study of T cells in Graves' hyperthyroidism and ophthalmopathy. MiXCR was run by TCRdb on the multiplex PCR reads, yielding one entry per CDR3 protein. The sample shows hundreds of thousands of distinct CDR3 sequences, 46% of them seen only once. Sequencing was done on a sample of peripheral blood or thyroid tissue (not recorded which). Source of these receptors: a young woman with Graves' hyperthyroidism. Each CDR3 is given with its conserved first and last residue. D genes are given only for firm matches. Only some rows state a clone size, as once, few, many or a class for expanded clones.

few TRBJ2-3 TRBV7-3 - CASSLHGLSTDTQYF TGTGCCAGCAGCTTACACGGACTCAGCACAGATACGCAGTATTTT
few TRBJ1-1 TRBV29-1 - CSGQGQMNTEAFF TGCAGCGGCCAAGGACAGATGAACACTGAAGCTTTCTTT
- TRBJ1-6 TRBV25-1 TRBD1 CASSGGTVDNSPLHF TGTGCCAGCAGTGGGGGGACAGTAGATAATTCACCCCTCCACTTT
many TRBJ1-3 TRBV7-3 - CASSLRGDSGNTIYF TGTGCCAGCAGCTTACGCGGAGACTCTGGAAACACCATATATTTT
- TRBJ2-5 TRBV24-1 - CASRPSVRETQYF TGTGCCAGCAGACCTAGCGTCCGGGAGACCCAGTACTTC
many TRBJ2-5 TRBV29-1 - CSVGGRGQETQYF TGCAGCGTTGGGGGCAGGGGACAAGAGACCCAGTACTTC
few TRBJ2-7 TRBV7-2 TRBD2 CASSFSHLPVAGPYEQYF TGTGCCAGCAGCTTCTCCCACCTACCCGTAGCGGGACCCTACGAGCAGTACTTC
many TRBJ2-5 TRBV15 - CATSRDTPKETQYF TGTGCCACCAGCAGAGATACTCCCAAAGAGACCCAGTACTTC
many TRBJ1-5 TRBV9 TRBD1 CASSVGTGGQPQHF TGTGCCAGCAGCGTTGGGACAGGGGGACAGCCCCAGCATTTT
- TRBJ1-3 TRBV9 - CASSVHQGTGGNTIYF TGTGCCAGCAGCGTTCACCAAGGGACCGGTGGAAACACCATATATTTT
- TRBJ1-5 TRBV15 - CATSSYGEEKPQHF TGTGCCACCAGCAGTTACGGGGAAGAAAAACCCCAGCATTTT
- TRBJ2-7 TRBV20-1 - CSPGAGAYNEQYF TGCAGTCCGGGGGCAGGGGCCTACAACGAGCAGTACTTC
- TRBJ1-3 TRBV7-9 - CASSLQGIDGNTIYF TGTGCCAGCAGCCTGCAGGGAATTGATGGAAACACCATATATTTT
few TRBJ1-5 TRBV7-9 - CASSKGTRSNQPQHF TGTGCCAGCAGCAAGGGGACCCGGAGCAATCAGCCCCAGCATTTT
- TRBJ2-7 TRBV7-6 - CASSALGRGYEQYF TGTGCCAGCAGCGCGTTAGGGCGCGGCTACGAGCAGTACTTC
- TRBJ2-5 TRBV29-1 TRBD1 CSVQGAETQYF TGCAGCGTACAGGGGGCGGAGACCCAGTACTTC
- TRBJ1-2 TRBV12-3/TRBV12-4 - CASSFGLAANYGYTF TGTGCCAGCAGTTTTGGACTAGCGGCTAACTATGGCTACACCTTC
many TRBJ1-3 TRBV2 - CASSERQFSGNTIYF TGTGCCAGCAGTGAAAGACAGTTCTCTGGAAACACCATATATTTT
- TRBJ2-7 TRBV6-6 - CASSYSSGRTYEQYF TGTGCCAGCAGTTACTCATCGGGGAGGACCTACGAGCAGTACTTC
- TRBJ1-2 TRBV2 - CASSSIGLAGYGYTF TGTGCCAGCAGTTCCATAGGACTAGCGGGATATGGCTACACCTTC
many TRBJ1-4 TRBV24-1 - CATSATDTDNEKLFF TGTGCCACCAGTGCGACCGACACGGATAATGAAAAACTGTTTTTT
- TRBJ2-7 TRBV11-1 TRBD2 CANTTSVSYEQYF TGTGCCAACACTACTAGCGTTTCCTACGAGCAGTACTTC
- TRBJ1-2 TRBV7-9 TRBD1 CASSIGQGAQDYGYTF TGTGCCAGCAGCATTGGACAGGGGGCGCAGGACTATGGCTACACCTTC
- TRBJ1-2 TRBV29-1 TRBD1 CSVELDRASYTF TGCAGCGTTGAGCTGGACAGGGCGAGCTACACCTTC
- TRBJ2-6 TRBV7-6 TRBD1 CASSSGDRAGANVLTF TGCGCCAGCAGCTCGGGGGACAGGGCGGGGGCCAACGTCCTGACTTTC
few TRBJ1-2 TRBV19 - CASSSGPATPGYTF TGTGCCAGTAGTTCGGGTCCGGCGACGCCGGGCTACACCTTC
- TRBJ1-1 TRBV20-1 - CSASRGQAQAFF TGCAGTGCTAGTCGTGGCCAGGCGCAGGCTTTCTTT
- TRBJ2-7 TRBV5-1 - CASSSTGTQNYYEQYF TGCGCCAGCAGCTCCACTGGGACCCAGAATTACTACGAGCAGTACTTC
- TRBJ2-2 TRBV2 - CASSEATGQYGELFF TGTGCCAGCAGTGAAGCTACAGGGCAATATGGGGAGCTGTTTTTT
- TRBJ2-7 TRBV12-3/TRBV12-4 - CASSEQGTYEQYF TGTGCCAGCAGCGAACAGGGAACCTACGAGCAGTACTTC
- TRBJ2-7 TRBV10-3 - CAISERAEGKGQHHYEQYF TGTGCCATCAGTGAAAGGGCTGAGGGCAAGGGCCAACATCACTACGAGCAGTACTTC
- TRBJ1-2 TRBV25-1 TRBD1 CASSAGTGTNYGCTF TGTGCCAGCAGTGCGGGGACAGGGACGAACTATGGCTGCACCTTC
few TRBJ2-5 TRBV12-3/TRBV12-4 TRBD2 CASSEIAGGLWETQYF TGTGCCAGCAGTGAGATAGCGGGAGGGCTCTGGGAGACCCAGTACTTC
few TRBJ1-4 TRBV2 - CASSVRGASTNEKLFF TGTGCCAGCAGTGTGAGAGGAGCCTCAACTAATGAAAAACTGTTTTTT
- TRBJ2-5 TRBV6-5 TRBD2 CASSYGGLAGETQYF TGTGCCAGCAGTTACGGGGGACTAGCGGGAGAGACCCAGTACTTC
- TRBJ2-2 TRBV29-1 - CSVVDGNTGELFF TGCAGCGTTGTGGACGGGAACACCGGGGAGCTGTTTTTT
- TRBJ2-5 TRBV7-3 - CAQPSRETQYF TGTGCCCAACCCTCCCGGGAGACCCAGTACTTC
- TRBJ2-2 TRBV7-9 - CASSQGSIHTGELFF TGTGCCAGCAGCCAAGGGTCGATACACACCGGGGAGCTGTTTTTT
- TRBJ1-1 TRBV2 - CASVGLPNTEAFF TGTGCCAGTGTGGGTCTTCCGAACACTGAAGCTTTCTTT
many TRBJ1-1 TRBV5-1 TRBD1 CASRDREGNTEAFF TGCGCCAGCCGGGACAGGGAAGGTAACACTGAAGCTTTCTTT
many TRBJ2-2 TRBV29-1 - CSVRGGDRDTGELFF TGCAGCGTTCGTGGCGGGGACCGAGACACCGGGGAGCTGTTTTTT
many TRBJ1-5 TRBV6-5 - CASSDGGASNQPQHF TGTGCCAGCAGTGATGGGGGGGCAAGCAATCAGCCCCAGCATTTT
- TRBJ1-4 TRBV7-3 TRBD1 CASWGGQPGTNEKLFF TGTGCCAGCTGGGGGGGACAGCCAGGAACTAATGAAAAACTGTTTTTT